This T cell receptor beta chain was captured in a study of T-cell memory formation after mild COVID-19 (dated by TCRdb to the early 2020s). Background for the entire study: TCR sequence clusters from the two donors were largely donor specific. In a couple of donors, T-cell clones that expanded and contracted after mild COVID-19 were followed by sequencing TCRalpha and TCRbeta repertoires longitudinally. The cohort comprised two young, previously healthy adult volunteers, one female and one male. Paper-wide results and their limitations: The detection of some responding clones in pre-infection memory suggests that pre-existing cross-reactive memory T cells joined the SARS-CoV-2 response. Balanced CD4/CD8 phenotypes were observed for clones contracting from day 15 to 85, whereas a bias towards CD4+ was observed for a second wave of clones expanding from day 15 to 37. Contracting CD4+ clones were located mainly in the CM and EM memory subsets, whereas CD8+ clones were found to be enriched in EMRA. SARS-CoV-2 specificity was not confirmed for the second-wave clones peaking on day 37. Only a couple of mild cases were covered in the study, and larger cohorts including severe cases with pre-infection samples were considered necessary.

Ficoll-Paque density gradient centrifugation was the method used to isolate PBMCs. Sequencer: Illumina NovaSeq 6000. TCRalpha and TCRbeta cDNA libraries were built by 5'RACE with constant-segment primers, adding sample barcodes and unique molecular identifiers. Trizol reagent was used to extract RNA from every sample. Amplification of the libraries took two PCR steps, and the second step added a second sample barcode plus Illumina TruSeq adapters. Sequencing of the libraries was done on an Illumina NovaSeq, producing 2 x 150 bp paired-end reads. As for the original processing: The reads were demultiplexed and collapsed into UMI-guided consensus sequences using migec v1.2.7. Using mixcr v2.1.11, UMI consensuses were aligned to TRA and TRB V and J templates and then assembled into clonotypes. A clonotype was counted as expanded or contracted only if both edgeR and NoisET called the change significant, with noise models trained on biological replicates. edgeR calls used a false discovery rate-adjusted p below 0.01 and a log2 fold-change threshold of 1. As an exploratory analysis of dynamics, PCA with hierarchical clustering was applied to max-normalized trajectories of the 1000 most abundant clonotypes. Each responding clone was given a CD4 or CD8 phenotype based on the CD4+ and CD8+ repertoires, which had been sequenced separately. TCRdb reanalyzed the raw reads on its own, using fastp at Q25 for trimming and MiXCR for clone calling, and kept in-frame beta chains. Each entry is one CDR3 protein sequence, shown with its most common DNA and genes. The V and J calls follow TCRdb's processing rather than the paper's. The sample table contains a few hundred thousand distinct CDR3 sequences; only one count was recorded for around 15% of them. Of the sample, roughly 20% is held by the ten largest clones.

This clonotype was observed a handful of times. What antigen it recognizes has not been identified. Within one base of it there is no much larger clone, and no base qualities were kept. Trimming takes 3 bases from V and 3 bases from J, and the germline ends sit 17 bases apart. The germline V gene supplies CDR1 MGHRA and CDR2 YSYEKL. The CDR3 holds 16 amino acids from the cysteine to the phenylalanine. Solely the CDR3 DNA is kept, with 48 bases framed from the first base. The sequence came from a young man who had mild COVID-19 (a few samples of this study predate the infection). The sample titles of this study are shuffled in the database, so cell type and time point are left out; the donor was told from shared clones. This chain is built from TRBV4-1 and TRBJ1-2; tentative D gene TRBD1, with 5 bases matching. Sequenced sample: PBMCs or a T cell subset sorted from them (not recorded which). At the DNA level, the sequence is TGCGCCAGCAGCCACGTGGGACCAGGAGTATACTATGGCTACACCTTC. The translation is CASSHVGPGVYYGYTF.